This T cell receptor beta chain was sequenced in a study of identical twins. The J segment lost 9 bases and the V segment lost 2 bases, leaving 8 bases of the junction unmatched. Germline V gene sequence: CDR1 ENHRY, CDR2 SYGVKD. The CDR3 has 15 residues. TCRdb re-called the 5' RACE reads with MiXCR, one entry per CDR3 protein. The data show approximately 700,000 distinct CDR3 sequences, with about 20% seen just once and over 10% held by the top ten. This clonotype has a count of ten or more. These data were also filed under a second study, of T cells expressing NK-cell markers.

The clonotype was recovered from a woman under 30 in good health. Sequencing was carried out using PBMCs. The gene calls are TRBV10-3 and TRBJ2-1; 9 nucleotides align to TRBD2. CDR3 DNA: TGTGCCATCAGTGAGCGGGCTAGCGGGAACAGTGAGCAGTTCTTC. Its protein product is CAISERASGNSEQFF.